This T cell receptor beta chain was documented in a study of blood T cell repertoires in COVID-19. Whole-study context: COVID-19 samples, acute and convalescent, were from the United States, Italy and Spain. Sources were T cells, B-cell-depleted T cells, or PBMCs; the material itself was cDNA or gDNA.

Trimming left V 1 base short and J 9 bases short, with 16 bases between. Per germline, CDR1 MGHRA and CDR2 YSYEKL. The length of the CDR3 is 14 residues. How the authors handled the data: It was from reference gene primer amplification that nucleated cell counts were estimated. The data were produced by immunoSEQ multiplex PCR, yet TCRdb's version contains in-frame clones alone and is incomplete. D and trimming come from the DNA, and the V and J calls and clone size come from that table. The data hold about 84,000 clones, with under 85% observed a single time. This TCR derives from a woman aged 80 or older with acute or convalescent COVID-19. The rearrangement uses TRBV4-1 and TRBJ2-7; the D gene is possibly TRBD2 (6 bases). Input material: peripheral blood. CDR3 residues: CASSQAGPGGVQYF. CDR3 coding DNA: TGCGCCAGCAGCCAAGCCGGGCCCGGGGGTGTGCAGTACTTC.